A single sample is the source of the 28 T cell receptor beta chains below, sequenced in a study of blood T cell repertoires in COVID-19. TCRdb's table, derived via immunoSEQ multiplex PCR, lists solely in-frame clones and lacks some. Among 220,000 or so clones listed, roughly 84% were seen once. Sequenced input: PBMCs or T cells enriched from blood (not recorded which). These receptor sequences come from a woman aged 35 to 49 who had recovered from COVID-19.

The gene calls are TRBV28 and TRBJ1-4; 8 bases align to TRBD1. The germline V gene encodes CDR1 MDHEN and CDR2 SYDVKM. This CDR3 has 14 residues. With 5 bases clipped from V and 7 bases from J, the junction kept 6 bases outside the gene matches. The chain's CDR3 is CASSQGALGEKLFF. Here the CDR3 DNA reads TGTGCCAGCAGTCAGGGGGCGTTAGGTGAAAAACTGTTTTTT.

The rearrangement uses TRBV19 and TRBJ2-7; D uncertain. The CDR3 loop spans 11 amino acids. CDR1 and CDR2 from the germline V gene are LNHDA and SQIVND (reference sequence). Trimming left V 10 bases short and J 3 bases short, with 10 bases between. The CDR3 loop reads CATAGLYEQYF. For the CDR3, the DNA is TGTGCCACCGCTGGCCTCTACGAGCAGTACTTC.

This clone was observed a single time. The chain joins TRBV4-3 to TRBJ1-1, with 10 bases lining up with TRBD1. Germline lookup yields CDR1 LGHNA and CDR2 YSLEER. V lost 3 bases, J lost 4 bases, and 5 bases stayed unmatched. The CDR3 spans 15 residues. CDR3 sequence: CASSQDRGGITEAFF. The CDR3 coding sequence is TGCGCCAGCAGCCAGGACAGGGGGGGTATCACTGAAGCTTTCTTT.

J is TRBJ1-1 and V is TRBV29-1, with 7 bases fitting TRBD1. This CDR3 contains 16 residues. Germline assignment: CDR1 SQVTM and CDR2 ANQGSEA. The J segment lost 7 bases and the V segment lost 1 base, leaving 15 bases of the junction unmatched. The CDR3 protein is CSVEGTFRTGEGEAFF. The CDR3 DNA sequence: TGCAGCGTTGAAGGCACCTTTCGGACAGGAGAGGGTGAAGCTTTCTTT.

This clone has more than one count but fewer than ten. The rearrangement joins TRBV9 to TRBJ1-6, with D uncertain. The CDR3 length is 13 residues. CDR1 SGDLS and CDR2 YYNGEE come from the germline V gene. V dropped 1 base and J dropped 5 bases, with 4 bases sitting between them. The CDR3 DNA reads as TGTGCCAGCAGCGTACAGGATAATTCACCCCTCCACTTT. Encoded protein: CASSVQDNSPLHF.

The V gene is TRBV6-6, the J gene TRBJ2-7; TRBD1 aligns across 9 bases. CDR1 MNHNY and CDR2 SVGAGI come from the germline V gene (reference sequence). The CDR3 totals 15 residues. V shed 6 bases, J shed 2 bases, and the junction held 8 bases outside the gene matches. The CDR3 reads CASSFQTGGPYEQYV. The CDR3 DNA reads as TGTGCCAGCAGCTTCCAGACAGGGGGTCCCTACGAGCAGTACGTC.

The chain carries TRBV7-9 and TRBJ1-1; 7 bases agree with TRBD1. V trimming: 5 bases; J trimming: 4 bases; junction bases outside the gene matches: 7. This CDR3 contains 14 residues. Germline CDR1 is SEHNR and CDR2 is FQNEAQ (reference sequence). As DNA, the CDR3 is TGTGCCAGCAGCCCAACCACAGGGGCCACTGAAGCTTTCTTT. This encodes CASSPTTGATEAFF.

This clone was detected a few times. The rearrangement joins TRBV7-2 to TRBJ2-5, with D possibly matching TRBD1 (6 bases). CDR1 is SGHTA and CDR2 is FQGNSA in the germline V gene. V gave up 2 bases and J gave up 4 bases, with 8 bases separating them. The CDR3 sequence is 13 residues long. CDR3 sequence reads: CASSLFRGETQYF. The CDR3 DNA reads TGTGCCAGCAGCTTATTCAGGGGAGAGACCCAGTACTTC.

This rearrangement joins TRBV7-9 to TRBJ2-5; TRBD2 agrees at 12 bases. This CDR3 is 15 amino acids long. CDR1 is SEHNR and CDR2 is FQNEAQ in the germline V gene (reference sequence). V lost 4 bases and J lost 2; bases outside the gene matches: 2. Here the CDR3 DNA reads TGTGCCAGCAGCTGGACTAGCGGGGTACAAGAGACCCAGTACTTC. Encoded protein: CASSWTSGVQETQYF.

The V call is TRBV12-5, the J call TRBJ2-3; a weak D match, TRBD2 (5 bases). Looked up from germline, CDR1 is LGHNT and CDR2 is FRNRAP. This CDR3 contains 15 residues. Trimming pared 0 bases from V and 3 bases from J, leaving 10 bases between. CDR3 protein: CASGLVGSGTDTQYF. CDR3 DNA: TGTGCTAGTGGTTTGGTTGGCAGCGGAACAGATACGCAGTATTTT. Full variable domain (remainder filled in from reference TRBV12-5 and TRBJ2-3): DARVTQTPRHKVTEMGQEVTMRCQPILGHNTVFWYRQTMMQGLELLAYFRNRAPLDDSGMPKDRFSAEMPDATLATLKIQPSEPRDSAVYFCASGLVGSGTDTQYFGPGTRLTVL.

The CDR3 DNA reads TGTGCCAGCAGTTCGTCAGGGGGCAGTCAGCCCCAGCATTTT. It yields the protein CASSSSGGSQPQHF. The chain combines TRBV6-2 or TRBV6-3 with TRBJ1-5; 8 bases line up with TRBD1. CDR1 and CDR2 (germline): MNHEY, SVGEGT. V gave up 4 bases and J gave up 6 bases; unmatched junction bases: 5. This CDR3 has 14 residues.

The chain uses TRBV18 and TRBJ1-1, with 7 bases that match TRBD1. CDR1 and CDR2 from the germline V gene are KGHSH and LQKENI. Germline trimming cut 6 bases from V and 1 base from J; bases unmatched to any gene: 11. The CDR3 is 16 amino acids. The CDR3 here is CASSLGQALGNTEAFF. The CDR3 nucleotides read TGTGCCAGCTCCCTTGGACAGGCGCTTGGGAACACTGAAGCTTTCTTT.

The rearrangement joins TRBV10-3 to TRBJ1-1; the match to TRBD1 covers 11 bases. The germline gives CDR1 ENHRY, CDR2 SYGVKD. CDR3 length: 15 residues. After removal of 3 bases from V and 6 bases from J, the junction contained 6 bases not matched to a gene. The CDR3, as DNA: TGTGCCATCAGTGACGTCCCGGGACAGGGGGCTGAAGCTTTCTTT. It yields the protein CAISDVPGQGAEAFF.

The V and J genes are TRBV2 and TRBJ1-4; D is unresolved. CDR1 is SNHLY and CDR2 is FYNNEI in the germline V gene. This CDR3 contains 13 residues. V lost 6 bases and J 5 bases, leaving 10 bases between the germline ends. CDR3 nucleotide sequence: TGTGCCAGCAGGGTGGGGAGGAATGAAAAACTGTTTTTT. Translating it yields CASRVGRNEKLFF.

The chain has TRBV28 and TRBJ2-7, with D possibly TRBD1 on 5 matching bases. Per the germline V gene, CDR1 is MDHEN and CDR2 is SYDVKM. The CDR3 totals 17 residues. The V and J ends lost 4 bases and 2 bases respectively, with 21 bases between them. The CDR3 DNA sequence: TGTGCCAGCAGTTCCCTGCCAATTGGGGCTTCTGCCTACGAGCAGTACTTC. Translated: CASSSLPIGASAYEQYF.

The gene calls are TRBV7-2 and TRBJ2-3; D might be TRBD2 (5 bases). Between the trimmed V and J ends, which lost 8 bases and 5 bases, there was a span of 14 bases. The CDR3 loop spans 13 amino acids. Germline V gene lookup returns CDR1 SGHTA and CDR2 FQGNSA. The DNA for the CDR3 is TGTGCCAGCGCGCGCCACCGGGAAGATACGCAGTATTTT. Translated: CASARHREDTQYF.

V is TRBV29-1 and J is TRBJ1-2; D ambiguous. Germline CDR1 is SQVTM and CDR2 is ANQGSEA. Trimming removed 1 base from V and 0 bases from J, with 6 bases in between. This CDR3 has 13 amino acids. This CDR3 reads CSVEGGANYGYTF. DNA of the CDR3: TGCAGCGTTGAAGGGGGAGCTAACTATGGCTACACCTTC.

CDR3 loop: CASSLTGGPQPQHF. In DNA, the CDR3 is TGTGCCAGCTCACTTACAGGGGGCCCTCAGCCCCAGCATTTT. The chain uses TRBV18 and TRBJ1-5, with 9 nucleotides matching TRBD1. The junction had 4 bases not matched to a gene; V was cut back by 4 bases and J by 6 bases. The CDR3 contains 14 residues. CDR1 and CDR2 (germline): KGHSH, LQKENI.

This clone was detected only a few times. CDR3 in amino acids: CASSTDRGLLSNTIYF. In DNA, the CDR3 is TGTGCCAGCAGCACAGACAGGGGGCTTTTAAGTAACACCATATATTTT. The gene calls are TRBV7-2 and TRBJ1-3; 10 nucleotides align to TRBD1. V shed 5 bases and J 7 bases; nucleotides not matched to a gene: 11. The CDR3 totals 16 residues. Germline V CDR1 and CDR2: SGHTA, FQGNSA.

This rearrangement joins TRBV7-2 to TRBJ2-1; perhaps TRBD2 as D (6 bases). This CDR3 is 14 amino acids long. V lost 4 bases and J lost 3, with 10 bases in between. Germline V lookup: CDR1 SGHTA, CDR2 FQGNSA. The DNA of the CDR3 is TGTGCCAGCAGCTCGGGACTTATCTACAATGAGCAGTTCTTC. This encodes CASSSGLIYNEQFF.

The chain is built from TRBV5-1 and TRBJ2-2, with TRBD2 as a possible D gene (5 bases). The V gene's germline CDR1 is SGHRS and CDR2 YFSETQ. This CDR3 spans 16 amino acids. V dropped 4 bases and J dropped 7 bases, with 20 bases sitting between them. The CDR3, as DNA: TGCGCCAGCAGCGCACCGGGATCGCCCGGGGTCGGGGAGCTGTTTTTT. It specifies CASSAPGSPGVGELFF.

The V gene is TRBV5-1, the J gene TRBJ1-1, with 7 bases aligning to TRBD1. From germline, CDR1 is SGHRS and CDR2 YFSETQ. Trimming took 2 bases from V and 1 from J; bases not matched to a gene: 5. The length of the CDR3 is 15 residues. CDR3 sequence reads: CASSLSGTANTEAFF. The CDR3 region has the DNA TGCGCCAGCAGCTTATCCGGGACAGCGAACACTGAAGCTTTCTTT.

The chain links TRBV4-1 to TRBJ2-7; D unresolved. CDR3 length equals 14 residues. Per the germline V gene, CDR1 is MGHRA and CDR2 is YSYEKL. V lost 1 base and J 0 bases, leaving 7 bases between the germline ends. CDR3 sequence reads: CASSQAATSYEQYF. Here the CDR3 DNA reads TGCGCCAGCAGCCAAGCAGCGACCTCCTACGAGCAGTACTTC.

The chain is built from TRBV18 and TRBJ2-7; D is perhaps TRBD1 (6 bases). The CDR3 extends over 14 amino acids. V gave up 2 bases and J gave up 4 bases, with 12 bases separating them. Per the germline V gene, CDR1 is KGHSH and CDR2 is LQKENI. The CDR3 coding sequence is TGTGCCAGCTCACCAGGGGCAGGGACATACGAGCAGTACTTC. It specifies CASSPGAGTYEQYF. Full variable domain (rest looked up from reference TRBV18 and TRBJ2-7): NAGVMQNPRHLVRRRGQEARLRCSPMKGHSHVYWYRQLPEEGLKFMVYLQKENIIDESGMPKERFSAEFPKEGPSILRIQQVVRGDSAAYFCASSPGAGTYEQYFGPGTRLTVT.

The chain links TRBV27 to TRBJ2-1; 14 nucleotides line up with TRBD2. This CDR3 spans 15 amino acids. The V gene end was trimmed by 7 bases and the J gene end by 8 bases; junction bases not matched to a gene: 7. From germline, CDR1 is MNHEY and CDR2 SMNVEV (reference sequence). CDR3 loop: CASTRGTSGSDEQFF. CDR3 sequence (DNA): TGTGCCAGCACCCGAGGGACTAGCGGGAGCGATGAGCAGTTCTTC.

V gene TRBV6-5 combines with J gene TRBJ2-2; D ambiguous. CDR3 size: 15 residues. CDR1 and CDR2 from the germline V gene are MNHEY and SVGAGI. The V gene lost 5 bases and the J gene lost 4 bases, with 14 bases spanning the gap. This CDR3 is CASSHRQVGTGELFF. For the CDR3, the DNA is TGTGCCAGCAGTCATAGGCAGGTTGGCACCGGGGAGCTGTTTTTT.

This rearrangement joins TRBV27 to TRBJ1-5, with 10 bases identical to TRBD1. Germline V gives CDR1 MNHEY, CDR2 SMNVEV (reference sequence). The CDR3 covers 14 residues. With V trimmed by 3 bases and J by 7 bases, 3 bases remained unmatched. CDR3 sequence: CASSFDRGRQPQHF. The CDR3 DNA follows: TGTGCCAGCAGTTTCGACAGGGGGCGGCAGCCCCAGCATTTT.

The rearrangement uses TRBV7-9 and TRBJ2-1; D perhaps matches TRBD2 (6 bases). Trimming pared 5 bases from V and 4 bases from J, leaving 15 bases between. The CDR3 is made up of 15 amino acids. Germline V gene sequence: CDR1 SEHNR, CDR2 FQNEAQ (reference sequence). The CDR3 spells CASSPPEGLYNEQFF. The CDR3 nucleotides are TGTGCCAGCAGCCCCCCGGAGGGCCTTTACAATGAGCAGTTCTTC.